The clone carrying this T cell receptor beta chain was seen once. This sample was included in a study of blood T cell repertoires in COVID-19. For the study at large: Whether acute or convalescent, the COVID-19 samples came from the United States, Italy and Spain.

Per the original data handling: Counts of nucleated cells, estimated from reference gene primer amplification, were obtained. The method was immunoSEQ multiplex PCR; TCRdb's version includes in-frame clones alone and lacks a portion of them. V, J and clone size reflect that table, while D and trimming were determined from the DNA. This sample has around 200,000 clones, with roughly 81% found just once. The CDR3 spans 14 residues. V lost 2 bases and J lost 3, with 9 bases in between. Germline-derived CDR1 and CDR2 are SGHNT and YENEEA. This clonotype was sampled from a woman of 80 years or more with acute or convalescent COVID-19. The genes are TRBV11-3 and TRBJ2-3; possible D gene TRBD1, 5 bases. The specimen was peripheral blood. The CDR3 sequence: CASSLSRATDTQYF. DNA for the CDR3: TGTGCCAGCAGCTTATCCAGGGCAACAGATACGCAGTATTTT.